The T cell receptor beta chain described here comes from a study of T-cell memory formation after mild COVID-19. Whole-study context: Among the donors, TCR clusters were largely specific to each donor.

Sample barcodes and UMIs were carried by the TCR alpha and TCR beta cDNA libraries that 5'RACE generated with constant-segment primers. TCRdb reanalysed the 5' RACE reads using MiXCR and keeps one entry per CDR3 protein. The data hold about 120,000 distinct CDR3 sequences, with about 20% observed a single time. V dropped 0 bases and J dropped 7 bases, with 7 bases sitting between them. The germline V gene encodes CDR1 LGHNA and CDR2 YSLEER. This CDR3 is built from 13 residues. General study results and limits: The study found balanced CD4/CD8 in clones contracting day 15 to 85 and a CD4+ lean in later expanders.

There are a few counts of this clonotype. The target antigen is unknown. The sample consisted of PBMCs or a T cell subset sorted from them (not recorded which). V and J are TRBV4-3 and TRBJ2-1; possibly TRBD1 for D (5 bases). The receptor was derived from a man aged 18 to 30 who had mild COVID-19 (a few samples of this study predate the infection). Cell type and time point are not known. CDR3 loop: CASSQDTGNEQFF. The CDR3, as DNA: TGCGCCAGCAGCCAAGATACAGGAAATGAGCAGTTCTTC.